These T cell receptor beta chains were read from a single sample in a study of cytomegalovirus exposure and HLA in healthy donors. Repertoires were generated with immunoSEQ multiplex PCR, while TCRdb's copy carries only in-frame clones and drops some. Of 150,000 to 200,000 clones listed, 70% to 90% were seen once; the top ten hold roughly 10%. Sequencing was done on a sample of PBMCs. The receptors originated from a man between 18 and 35 years old in good health and CMV-seropositive. The CDR3 runs from the conserved cysteine through the conserved F or W. The D gene is left open where the match is weak. Clone size is not always given. Where it is, it says once, few, many or a class for expanded clones.

D gene	V gene	J gene	clone size	CDR3 DNA	CDR3 protein
-	TRBV7-9	TRBJ1-4	-	TGTGCCAGCAGGGGGCAGGGTCATGAAAAACTGTTTTTT	CASRGQGHEKLFF
-	TRBV21-1	TRBJ2-3	-	TGTGCCAGCAGCAAAAAACCCGGACAGGACCATTTGGATACGCAGTATTTT	CASSKKPGQDHLDTQYF
-	TRBV2	TRBJ1-2	-	TGTGCCAGCAGTGACGGTTCTTATGGCTACACCTTC	CASSDGSYGYTF
TRBD1	TRBV13	TRBJ1-5	-	TGTGCCAGCAGCGCAGGACAGGGGGTGACTCAGCCCCAGCATTTT	CASSAGQGVTQPQHF
-	TRBV7-6	TRBJ2-1	-	TGTGCCAGCAGCTTAAATCCTAGCAGGTCCGATGAGCAGTTCTTC	CASSLNPSRSDEQFF
-	TRBV5-6	TRBJ2-5	-	TGTGCCAGCAGCTTGTGGGGGACACGACAAGAGACCCAGTACTTC	CASSLWGTRQETQYF
TRBD2	TRBV5-4	TRBJ2-3	-	TGTGCCAGCAGCTTGCGGTCGGGGGGGGGAGCAGATACGCAGTATTTT	CASSLRSGGGADTQYF
-	TRBV5-1	TRBJ2-5	-	TGCGCCAGCAGCTTTCGGCGGGGAGAGGCCAGGGTCCAAGAGACCCAGTACTTC	CASSFRRGEARVQETQYF
TRBD2	TRBV5-1	TRBJ2-2	-	TGCGCCAGCAGCTTGGTAGAGGGAGGGGCCGGGGAGCTGTTTTTT	CASSLVEGGAGELFF
TRBD2	TRBV7-2	TRBJ2-7	-	TGTGCCAGCAGCTTTAGCGGGGGGGCCTACGAGCAGTACTTC	CASSFSGGAYEQYF
-	TRBV5-1	TRBJ1-6	-	TGCGCCAGCGGCCGAGGGAGCCCCTATAATTCACCCCTCCACTTT	CASGRGSPYNSPLHF
TRBD1	TRBV4-2	TRBJ1-2	-	TGTGCCAGCAGCCAAGTGGGGACAGTCAAATATGGCTACACCTTC	CASSQVGTVKYGYTF
-	TRBV11-2	TRBJ1-3	-	TGTGCCAGCAGTGAGGTCAGCTCTGGAAACACCATATATTTT	CASSEVSSGNTIYF
-	TRBV5-8	TRBJ1-6	-	TGTGCCAGCAGCTTGTCGGGCAGGGTAACACCCCTCCACTTT	CASSLSGRVTPLHF
-	TRBV6-1	TRBJ1-6	-	TGTGCCAGCAGTGAAGTACGGGGATCACCCCTCCACTTT	CASSEVRGSPLHF
-	TRBV6-4	TRBJ2-7	-	TGTGCCAGCAGGGACCTCTCCTACGAGCAGTACTTC	CASRDLSYEQYF
-	TRBV6-1	TRBJ2-2	once	TGTGCCAGCAGTGAAGAGTACAGGGATTCCAGGTGGGGGGAGCTGTTTTTT	CASSEEYRDSRWGELFF
-	TRBV19	TRBJ2-7	-	TGTGCCAGTAGTCCAGATGGGGGCCACGAGCAGTACTTC	CASSPDGGHEQYF
TRBD1	TRBV30	TRBJ2-7	-	TGTGCCTTGGCTCATGGACAGGGAGCCTACGAGCAGTACTTC	CALAHGQGAYEQYF
-	TRBV30	TRBJ1-6	-	TGTGCCTGGAACCCTATAATCAATTCACCCCTCCACTTT	CAWNPIINSPLHF
-	TRBV11-2	TRBJ2-6	-	TGTGCCAGCAGCTGGTACAGGGACTCTGGGGCCAACGTCCTGACTTTC	CASSWYRDSGANVLTF
TRBD1	TRBV7-9	TRBJ2-5	-	TGTGCCAGCAGCAGCTGGACAGGGGGCGGAGAGACCCAGTACTTC	CASSSWTGGGETQYF
-	TRBV4-1	TRBJ2-2	-	TGCGCCAGCAGCCAAGATCCCGGGGCCGGGGAGCTGTTTTTT	CASSQDPGAGELFF
TRBD1	TRBV6-5	TRBJ2-7	-	TGTGCCAGCAGTTACTCGACAGGGACCACCGGGGAGCAGTACTTC	CASSYSTGTTGEQYF
TRBD1	TRBV6-1	TRBJ1-5	-	TGTGCCAGCAGTGAATTCGGGACAGGGGGGAGCAATCAGCCCCAGCATTTT	CASSEFGTGGSNQPQHF
-	TRBV7-9	TRBJ2-7	once	TGTGCCAGCAGCCCTGGACAAGCCAGCTACGAGCAGTACTTC	CASSPGQASYEQYF
-	TRBV7-2	TRBJ2-7	-	TGTGCCAGCAGCCCGAGCTATGTTGGCGAGCAGTACTTC	CASSPSYVGEQYF
TRBD1	TRBV27	TRBJ2-7	-	TGTGCCAGCAGTTTCACGTACAGGGGGCGCGGCAAAACCTACGAGCAGTACTTC	CASSFTYRGRGKTYEQYF
-	TRBV5-1	TRBJ2-5	once	TGCGCCAGCAGCTTGTGGAGCCGGGGGCACAGGGGAGAAGAGACCCAGTACTTC	CASSLWSRGHRGEETQYF
TRBD1	TRBV18	TRBJ1-1	once	TGTGCCAGCTCAGCGACAGGGCTCGTTCTTCACACTGAAGCTTTCTTT	CASSATGLVLHTEAFF
TRBD2	TRBV6-5	TRBJ2-5	-	TGTGCCAGCAGTTCCTTCGGGGGGGGATTAGGGGAGACCCAGTACTTC	CASSSFGGGLGETQYF
TRBD1	TRBV5-1	TRBJ2-2	-	TGCGCCAGCAGCTTGGGTGGGACAGTGAACACCGGGGAGCTGTTTTTT	CASSLGGTVNTGELFF
-	TRBV12-5	TRBJ1-5	-	TGTGCTAGTGTGGGGGGAGGAGGTCAGCCCCAGCATTTT	CASVGGGGQPQHF
-	TRBV21-1	TRBJ1-2	-	TGTGCCAGCAGCAAAAAGGGACAGGGCCTTGAAAGTGGCTACACCTTC	CASSKKGQGLESGYTF
TRBD1	TRBV7-2	TRBJ2-7	-	TGTGCCAGCAGCACCTCACAGGGGGACTACGAGCAGTACTTC	CASSTSQGDYEQYF
-	TRBV7-2	TRBJ2-1	-	TGTGCCAGCAGCGAGATTCCCAATGAGCAGTTCTTC	CASSEIPNEQFF
-	TRBV18	TRBJ1-2	-	TGTGCCAGCTCACCACCGTCACAGTTCTATGGCTACACCTTC	CASSPPSQFYGYTF
-	TRBV23-1	TRBJ2-1	-	TGCGCCTGGGGCGAGGTCTACAATGAGCAGTTCTTC	CAWGEVYNEQFF
-	TRBV2	TRBJ2-5	-	TGTGCCAGCGAGCCGATCCAAGAGACCCAGTACTTC	CASEPIQETQYF
TRBD2	TRBV19	TRBJ2-6	-	TGTGCCAGTAGTACGCGGGGGGTAATCTCTGGGGCCAACGTCCTGACTTTC	CASSTRGVISGANVLTF
TRBD1	TRBV11-2	TRBJ2-7	-	TGTGCCAGCAGCTTGGGGACAGGGATTCGCGAGCAGTACTTC	CASSLGTGIREQYF
-	TRBV7-2	TRBJ2-4	-	TGTGCCAGCAGCGTAGACACAGGAATTCAGTACTTC	CASSVDTGIQYF
-	TRBV12-5	TRBJ2-7	-	TGTGCTAGTGGCATAGCCGGGACTCAGTACGAGCAGTACTTC	CASGIAGTQYEQYF
-	TRBV4-1	TRBJ1-2	-	TGCGCCAGCAGCCAAGATATGGGGAGGGACTATGGCTACACCTTC	CASSQDMGRDYGYTF
-	TRBV5-5	TRBJ2-7	-	TGTGCCAGCAGCCGACAGGAGCCCGTCTACGAGCAGTACTTC	CASSRQEPVYEQYF
-	TRBV18	TRBJ1-5	-	TGTGCCAGCTCACCACCGCCAGGGAAAGAACAGCCCCAGCATTTT	CASSPPPGKEQPQHF
TRBD1	TRBV10-2	TRBJ1-5	-	TGCGCCAGCAGTGATTGGAGGGGGCGTCGAGGTCAGCCCCAGCATTTT	CASSDWRGRRGQPQHF
TRBD2	TRBV7-2	TRBJ2-3	-	TGTGCCAGCAGCTTAAGCGGGACCAGCACAGATACGCAGTATTTT	CASSLSGTSTDTQYF
-	TRBV6-1	TRBJ2-1	-	TGTGCCAGCAGCCTAGCAAATGAGCAGTTCTTC	CASSLANEQFF
-	TRBV27	TRBJ1-1	-	TGTGCCAGCAGTCTACTTTCGGGGGGCACTGAAGCTTTCTTT	CASSLLSGGTEAFF